A single sample gave rise to the 18 T cell receptor beta chains below, sequenced in a study of shared clonotypes between healthy human individuals. Repertoires were generated with immunoSEQ multiplex PCR, while TCRdb's copy carries only in-frame clones and drops some. The profile shows more than 1,200,000 clones, approximately 98.5% of them singletons. Sequenced sample: naive CD4+ T cells sorted from blood. Subset indicated: CD45RA+ positively selected. The receptor set was obtained from a man aged 30 to 45 in good health.

This rearrangement joins TRBV7-2 to TRBJ2-7; the match to TRBD1 covers 11 bases. The CDR3 has 14 residues. Germline CDR1 reads SGHTA; CDR2 reads FQGNSA. With V trimmed by 5 bases and J by 3 bases, 3 bases remained unmatched. The CDR3 nucleotides read TGTGCCAGCAGCCGGGACAGGGGGGTCTACGAGCAGTACTTC. This codes for CASSRDRGVYEQYF.

V gene TRBV6-5 combines with J gene TRBJ2-7; D uncertain. The germline V gene encodes CDR1 MNHEY and CDR2 SVGAGI. The CDR3 loop spans 13 amino acids. The V end lost 2 bases, the J end lost 6 bases, and 11 bases lay between the germline ends. The CDR3 here is CASSYETESEQYF. The CDR3 DNA is TGTGCCAGCAGTTACGAGACCGAAAGCGAGCAGTACTTC.

CDR3 sequence (DNA): TGTGCCAGCAGCACGGGGCCTTCCCCGGCCTACGAGCAGTACTTC. It specifies CASSTGPSPAYEQYF. V usage is TRBV5-5 and J usage is TRBJ2-7, with D perhaps matching TRBD1 or TRBD2 (5 bases each). CDR3 length equals 15 residues. V was pared by 4 bases and J by 2 bases, with 16 bases between. Germline loops: CDR1 SGHKS, CDR2 YYEKEE (reference sequence).

V usage is TRBV30 and J usage is TRBJ2-1; unclear D gene. V was clipped by 5 bases and J by 8 bases, with 19 bases between them. Germline V gene data show CDR1 as GTSNPN and CDR2 as SVGIG (reference sequence). The CDR3 runs to 14 residues. DNA for the CDR3: TGTGCCTGGGCGGCTGGGCGGTTTGTGGATGAGCAGTTCTTC. Its protein is CAWAAGRFVDEQFF.

The chain recombines TRBV10-3 with TRBJ1-1, with no clear D. CDR1 ENHRY and CDR2 SYGVKD come from the germline V gene. The CDR3 contains 15 residues. Trimming left V 3 bases short and J 1 base short, with 12 bases between. CDR3 sequence: CAISDPRAGNTEAFF. The CDR3 DNA follows: TGTGCCATCAGTGACCCTCGGGCCGGGAACACTGAAGCTTTCTTT.

The gene calls are TRBV2 and TRBJ1-2, with 8 nucleotides matching TRBD1. The CDR3 sequence is 15 residues long. Germline lookup yields CDR1 SNHLY and CDR2 FYNNEI. Germline trimming cut 6 bases from V and 3 bases from J; bases unmatched to any gene: 9. This chain's CDR3 is CASSEDRAGHYGYTF. CDR3 DNA: TGTGCCAGCAGCGAGGACAGGGCCGGGCACTATGGCTACACCTTC.

The chain links TRBV25-1 to TRBJ2-7; D is unresolved. Trimming left V 4 bases short and J 0 bases short, with 19 bases between. The CDR3 extends over 17 amino acids. Germline V gives CDR1 MGHDK, CDR2 SYGVNS. The CDR3 coding sequence is TGTGCCAGCAGTGGCCAGACCGGGCCTGTGAGCTCCTACGAGCAGTACTTC. Its translation: CASSGQTGPVSSYEQYF.

The V and J genes are TRBV9 and TRBJ1-2; TRBD1 agrees at 9 bases. The junction had 8 bases not matched to a gene; V was cut back by 3 bases and J by 8 bases. The CDR3 runs 14 residues. CDR1 is SGDLS and CDR2 is YYNGEE in the germline V gene. The CDR3 reads CASSGPQGAEGYTF. Here the CDR3 DNA reads TGTGCCAGCAGCGGACCACAGGGGGCTGAAGGCTACACCTTC.

This chain links TRBV5-4 with TRBJ2-1; no definite D call. The V and J ends lost 0 bases and 8 bases respectively, with 18 bases between them. Germline V lookup: CDR1 SGHNT, CDR2 YYREEE (reference sequence). This CDR3 contains 16 residues. The CDR3, as DNA: TGTGCCAGCAGCTTGGAAATCGCGGCCCGCGGTGATGAGCAGTTCTTC. It translates to CASSLEIAARGDEQFF.

V and J are TRBV6-1 and TRBJ1-2; 7 bases match TRBD1. Germline CDR1 MNHNS, CDR2 SASEGT. The CDR3 sequence is 15 residues long. V gave up 3 bases and J gave up 5 bases; unmatched junction bases: 9. The CDR3, as DNA: TGTGCCAGCAGTGACGTGGCAGGGGGGCGTTATGGCTACACCTTC. Translated, it gives CASSDVAGGRYGYTF.

The chain links TRBV27 to TRBJ2-1; the D gene is possibly TRBD2 (6 bases). From germline, CDR1 is MNHEY and CDR2 SMNVEV (reference sequence). V was clipped by 4 bases and J by 0 bases, with 16 bases between them. The CDR3 spans 17 residues. The CDR3 spells CASSSYSGRGSYNEQFF. CDR3 bases: TGTGCCAGCAGTTCCTATAGCGGACGGGGCTCCTACAATGAGCAGTTCTTC.

The chain links TRBV28 to TRBJ2-5; D call uncertain. The CDR3 totals 12 residues. CDR1 MDHEN and CDR2 SYDVKM come from the germline V gene. The V and J ends lost 4 bases and 6 bases respectively, with 9 bases between them. This CDR3 is CASSSLLQTQYF. The CDR3 nucleotides read TGTGCCAGCAGTTCCCTCCTCCAGACCCAGTACTTC.

The chain combines TRBV5-4 with TRBJ2-2, with 9 bases identical to TRBD2. V lost 3 bases to trimming and J lost 1 base; unmatched junction nucleotides: 4. This CDR3 is built from 16 residues. The germline V gene encodes CDR1 SGHNT and CDR2 YYREEE (reference sequence). As DNA, the CDR3 is TGTGCCAGCAGCTCAAGACTAGCGGAGAACACCGGGGAGCTGTTTTTT. This gives the protein CASSSRLAENTGELFF.

The chain has TRBV6-5 and TRBJ1-2; D gene uncertain. The CDR3 runs to 15 residues. V lost 6 bases and J 0 bases, leaving 14 bases between the germline ends. Per germline, CDR1 MNHEY and CDR2 SVGAGI. CDR3 residues: CASSQTRSANYGYTF. The CDR3 DNA reads TGTGCCAGCAGCCAAACACGGTCGGCTAACTATGGCTACACCTTC.

The genes are TRBV27 and TRBJ2-2; no reliable D call. Germline CDR1 and CDR2: MNHEY and SMNVEV (reference sequence). CDR3 length: 14 amino acids. The ends were cut back, 6 bases at V and 1 base at J, with 9 bases in the middle. CDR3: CASRFMWNTGELFF. CDR3 sequence (DNA): TGTGCCAGCAGATTTATGTGGAACACCGGGGAGCTGTTTTTT.

This chain joins TRBV2 and TRBJ2-6; D is perhaps TRBD1 (6 bases). Trimming removed 3 bases at V and 2 bases at J, with 17 bases between. This CDR3 is built from 18 residues. Germline CDR1 reads SNHLY; CDR2 reads FYNNEI. CDR3 sequence (DNA): TGTGCCAGCAGTGATACGTGGCAGGGGCTCGCTGGGGCCAACGTCCTGACTTTC. Translating it yields CASSDTWQGLAGANVLTF.

The chain has TRBV5-1 and TRBJ2-5, with a tentative D call TRBD2 (5 bases). This CDR3 comprises 14 residues. Per the germline V gene, CDR1 is SGHRS and CDR2 is YFSETQ. V was shortened by 5 bases and J by 3 bases, with 14 bases between the two germline ends. CDR3 loop: CASSSTRAKETQYF. CDR3 in DNA: TGCGCCAGCAGTTCCACTAGGGCCAAAGAGACCCAGTACTTC.

This rearrangement joins TRBV29-1 to TRBJ2-2, with TRBD1 identical over 7 bases. Trimming removed 5 bases from V and 4 bases from J; junction bases left unmatched: 7. The CDR3 totals 14 residues. CDR1 is SQVTM and CDR2 is ANQGSEA in the germline V gene. CDR3 sequence (DNA): TGCAGCGTTCGAAGAGGGGGCAGCACCGGGGAGCTGTTTTTT. Residues: CSVRRGGSTGELFF.